The source of this T cell receptor (beta chain) is a study of OX40 agonist ivuxolimab in advanced cancers. About the study: As their treatment, patients were administered ivuxolimab, an agonistic anti-OX40 (CD134) antibody. All patients had ivuxolimab intravenously every 2 weeks at 0.01 to 10 mg/kg.

Notes on the study in general: CD8+ T cells showed, on average, more clonal expansion than CD4+ cells. Expansion of clones was among the lowest in partial responders at 0.1-3.0 mg/kg.

Using immunoSEQ multiplex PCR, the repertoire was profiled, and TCRdb retains in-frame clones only, with some absent. The table has 43,000 or so clones, approximately 84% seen once; the top ten hold about a third. Comment on this clone: The antigen is undetermined.

The TCR originated in an adult with an advanced solid tumor such as melanoma, head and neck, liver or kidney cancer. Here the sequenced sample was CD4+ or CD8+ T cells sorted from blood, taken in a trial of the OX40 agonist ivuxolimab.

The CDR3 DNA reads TGTGCCAGCAGTGGGGACAGGGGGGGCTACACCTTC. Translated: CASSGDRGGYTF. This chain uses TRBV6-5 with TRBJ1-2; TRBD1 matches at 11 bases. After removal of 5 bases from V and 8 bases from J, the junction contained 1 base not matched to a gene. Looked up from germline, CDR1 is MNHEY and CDR2 is SVGAGI. This CDR3 comprises 12 residues.